This record looks at one T cell receptor beta chain sequence and its context. CDR3 length: 15 residues. Germline V gives CDR1 KGHSH, CDR2 LQKENI. V lost 1 base and J lost 3; bases outside the gene matches: 5. The sample belongs to a study of OX40 agonist ivuxolimab in advanced cancers. Profiled with immunoSEQ multiplex PCR; TCRdb holds only in-frame clones, not every one. The table records tens of thousands of clones, around 83% of them present only once. The sequencing used CD4+ or CD8+ T cells sorted from blood, collected in a trial of the OX40 agonist ivuxolimab. This clonotype was sampled from an adult with an advanced solid tumor such as melanoma, head and neck, liver or kidney cancer. The genes are TRBV18 and TRBJ1-1; 7 bases align to TRBD1. The CDR3 region has the DNA TGTGCCAGCTCACCACGACAGGGAGTGGACACTGAAGCTTTCTTT. This encodes CASSPRQGVDTEAFF.